These 5 T cell receptor beta chains came from one sample sequenced in a study of T cells in Graves' hyperthyroidism and ophthalmopathy. Template material for amplifying TCR beta CDR3 regions consisted of RNA transcripts. The TCR CDR3 was amplified in a first-round RT-PCR using the HTBI primer set. Via MiXCR, TCRdb re-called the multiplex PCR reads, giving one row per CDR3 protein. The data show more than 350,000 distinct CDR3 sequences, with 12% to 15% seen just once and roughly 19% held by the top ten. The sequenced sample was blood. These receptor sequences come from a woman aged 60-75 years with Graves' ophthalmopathy.

In its sample, this clonotype was seen many times. The chain joins TRBV27 to TRBJ2-5, with 8 nucleotides matching TRBD2. Germline V gene data show CDR1 as MNHEY and CDR2 as SMNVEV (reference sequence). Trimming removed 4 bases from V and 8 bases from J; junction bases left unmatched: 6. The CDR3 has 13 residues. The CDR3 region has the DNA TGTGCCAGCAGTTCGGGAGGGGGGACCACCCAGTACTTC. This encodes CASSSGGGTTQYF.

This clonotype was detected ten times or more. The chain joins TRBV11-2 to TRBJ2-5, with D unresolved. Trimming left V 5 bases short and J 5 bases short, with 12 bases between. The V gene's germline CDR1 is SGHAT and CDR2 FQNNGV. The CDR3 covers 13 residues. The CDR3 here is CASSRVVWETQYF. The CDR3 nucleotides are TGTGCCAGCAGCCGAGTTGTATGGGAGACCCAGTACTTC.

This clonotype was counted only a few times. This sequence joins TRBV19 and TRBJ2-2; D not resolved. V was pared by 4 bases and J by 6 bases, with 9 bases between. The CDR3 totals 13 residues. Germline CDR1 reads LNHDA; CDR2 reads SQIVND (reference sequence). The CDR3 nucleotides are TGTGCCAGTAGTACCCGTATTCCCGGGGAGCTGTTTTTT. Amino acid sequence: CASSTRIPGELFF. The full variable domain, rest sourced from reference TRBV19 and TRBJ2-2, is DGGITQSPKYLFRKEGQNVTLSCEQNLNHDAMYWYRQDPGQGLRLIYYSQIVNDFQKGDIAEGYSVSREKKESFPLTVTSAQKNPTAFYLCASSTRIPGELFFGEGSRLTVL.

About this clonotype: Lacking the conserved final phenylalanine or tryptophan, this CDR3 likely reflects a read error. The chain links TRBV6-1 to TRBJ2-7; TRBD2 matches 7 bases. Germline CDR1 is MNHNS and CDR2 is SASEGT. This CDR3 region has 16 residues. J gave up 9 bases and V 5 bases, and 19 bases lay outside the gene matches. This CDR3 is CASSPSGVQVWDGQYL. CDR3 in DNA: TGTGCCAGCAGTCCGAGCGGGGTACAGGTCTGGGACGGGCAGTACCTC.

The chain has TRBV20-1 and TRBJ2-3, with D possibly TRBD2 on 6 matching bases. In germline, CDR1 is DFQATT, CDR2 SNEGSKA (reference sequence). This CDR3 is built from 15 residues. The germline V and J ends were trimmed by 6 bases and 3 bases, with 19 bases remaining between them. In DNA form, the CDR3 reads TGCAGTGCGACCAACCGACTAGTAACGACAGATACGCAGTATTTT. Residues: CSATNRLVTTDTQYF.